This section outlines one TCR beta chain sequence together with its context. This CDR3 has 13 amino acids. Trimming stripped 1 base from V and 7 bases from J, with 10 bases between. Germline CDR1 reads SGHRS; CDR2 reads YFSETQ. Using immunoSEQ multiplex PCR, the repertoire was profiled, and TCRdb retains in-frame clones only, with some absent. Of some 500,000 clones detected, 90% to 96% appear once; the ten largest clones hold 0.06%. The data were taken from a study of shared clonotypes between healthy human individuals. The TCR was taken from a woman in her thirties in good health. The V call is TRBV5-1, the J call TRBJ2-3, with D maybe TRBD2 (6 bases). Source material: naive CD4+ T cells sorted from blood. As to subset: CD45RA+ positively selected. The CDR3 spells CASSLSGGNTQYF. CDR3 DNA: TGCGCCAGCAGCTTGTCCGGGGGTAATACGCAGTATTTT.